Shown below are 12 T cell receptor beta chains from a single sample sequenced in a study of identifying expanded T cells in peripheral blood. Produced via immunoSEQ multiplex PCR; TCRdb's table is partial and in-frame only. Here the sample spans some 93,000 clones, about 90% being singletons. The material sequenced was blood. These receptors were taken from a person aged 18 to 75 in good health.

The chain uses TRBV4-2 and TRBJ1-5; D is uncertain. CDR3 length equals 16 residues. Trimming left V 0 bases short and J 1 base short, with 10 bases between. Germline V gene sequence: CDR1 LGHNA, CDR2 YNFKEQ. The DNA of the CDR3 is TGTGCCAGCAGCCAAGAGGAGTGGAAAAGCAATCAGCCCCAGCATTTT. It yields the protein CASSQEEWKSNQPQHF.

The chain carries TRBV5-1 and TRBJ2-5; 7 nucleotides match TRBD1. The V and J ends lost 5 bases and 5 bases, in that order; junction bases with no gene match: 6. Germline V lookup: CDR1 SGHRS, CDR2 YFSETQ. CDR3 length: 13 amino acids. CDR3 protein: CASRPRGKETQYF. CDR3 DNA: TGCGCCAGCAGGCCCAGGGGGAAGGAGACCCAGTACTTC.

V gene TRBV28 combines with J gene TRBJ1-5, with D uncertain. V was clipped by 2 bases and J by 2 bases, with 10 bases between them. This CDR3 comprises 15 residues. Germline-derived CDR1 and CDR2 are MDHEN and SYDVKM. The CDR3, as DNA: TGTGCCAGCAGTTTACGAGGGATGGGCAATCAGCCCCAGCATTTT. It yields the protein CASSLRGMGNQPQHF.

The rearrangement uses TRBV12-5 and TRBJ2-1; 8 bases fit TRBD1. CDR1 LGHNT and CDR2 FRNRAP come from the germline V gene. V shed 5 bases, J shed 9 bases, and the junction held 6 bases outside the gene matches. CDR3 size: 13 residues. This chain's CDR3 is CASGHQGAGEQFF. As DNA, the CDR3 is TGTGCTAGTGGTCATCAGGGGGCGGGTGAGCAGTTCTTC.

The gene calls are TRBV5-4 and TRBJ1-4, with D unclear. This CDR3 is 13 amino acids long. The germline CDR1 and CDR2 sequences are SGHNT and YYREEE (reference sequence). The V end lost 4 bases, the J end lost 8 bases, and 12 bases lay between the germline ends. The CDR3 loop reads CASSPDLYEKLFF. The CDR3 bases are TGTGCCAGCAGCCCTGACTTGTACGAAAAACTGTTTTTT.

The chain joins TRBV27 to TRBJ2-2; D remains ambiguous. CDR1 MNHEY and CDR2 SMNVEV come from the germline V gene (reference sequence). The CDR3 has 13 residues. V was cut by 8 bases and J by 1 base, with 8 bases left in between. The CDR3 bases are TGTGCCAGCCTTCCCCTGAACACCGGGGAGCTGTTTTTT. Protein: CASLPLNTGELFF.

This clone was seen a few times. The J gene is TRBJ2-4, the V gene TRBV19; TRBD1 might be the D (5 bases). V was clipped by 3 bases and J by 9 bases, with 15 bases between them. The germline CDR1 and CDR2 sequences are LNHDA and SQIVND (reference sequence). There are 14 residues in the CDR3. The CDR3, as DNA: TGTGCCAGTAGTATCCTGACAGAAGCTAGCATTCAGTACTTC. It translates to CASSILTEASIQYF.

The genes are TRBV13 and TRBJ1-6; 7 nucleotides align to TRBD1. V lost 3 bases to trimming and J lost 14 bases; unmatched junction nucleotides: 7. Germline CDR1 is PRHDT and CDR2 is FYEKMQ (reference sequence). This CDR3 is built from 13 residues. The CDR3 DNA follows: TGTGCCAGCAGCTTGACGGGACAGACAGCCCTCCACTTT. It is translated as CASSLTGQTALHF.

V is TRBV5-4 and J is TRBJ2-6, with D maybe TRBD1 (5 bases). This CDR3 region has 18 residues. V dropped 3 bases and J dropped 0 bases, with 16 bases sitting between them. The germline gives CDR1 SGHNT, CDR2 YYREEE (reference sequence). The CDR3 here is CASSSPGHRNSGANVLTF. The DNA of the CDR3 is TGTGCCAGCAGCTCTCCCGGACACCGAAACTCTGGGGCCAACGTCCTGACTTTC.

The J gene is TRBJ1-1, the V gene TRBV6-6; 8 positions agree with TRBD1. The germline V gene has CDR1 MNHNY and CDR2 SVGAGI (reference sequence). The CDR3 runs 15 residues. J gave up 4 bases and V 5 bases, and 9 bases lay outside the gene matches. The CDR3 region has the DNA TGTGCCAGCAGTACTGCAGGGGGCAGGAGCACTGAAGCTTTCTTT. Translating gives CASSTAGGRSTEAFF.

The CDR3 here is CASSDTGTGGRGEAFF. In DNA, the CDR3 is TGTGCCAGCAGTGACACCGGGACAGGGGGCCGGGGTGAAGCTTTCTTT. This rearrangement joins TRBV2 to TRBJ1-1; 12 positions match TRBD1. The CDR3 has 16 amino acids. V shed 3 bases, J shed 7 bases, and the junction held 9 bases outside the gene matches. Germline CDR1 and CDR2: SNHLY and FYNNEI.

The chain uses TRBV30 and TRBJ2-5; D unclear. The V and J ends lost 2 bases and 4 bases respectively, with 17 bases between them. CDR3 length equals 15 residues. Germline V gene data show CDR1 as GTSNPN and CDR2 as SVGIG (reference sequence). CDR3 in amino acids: CAWSSDFGRRETQYF. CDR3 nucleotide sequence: TGTGCCTGGAGTTCCGACTTTGGGCGCCGAGAGACCCAGTACTTC. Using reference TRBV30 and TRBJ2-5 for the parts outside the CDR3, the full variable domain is SQTIHQWPATLVQPVGSPLSLECTVEGTSNPNLYWYRQAAGRGLQLLFYSVGIGQISSEVPQNLSASRPQDRQFILSSKKLLLSDSGFYLCAWSSDFGRRETQYFGPGTRLLVL.